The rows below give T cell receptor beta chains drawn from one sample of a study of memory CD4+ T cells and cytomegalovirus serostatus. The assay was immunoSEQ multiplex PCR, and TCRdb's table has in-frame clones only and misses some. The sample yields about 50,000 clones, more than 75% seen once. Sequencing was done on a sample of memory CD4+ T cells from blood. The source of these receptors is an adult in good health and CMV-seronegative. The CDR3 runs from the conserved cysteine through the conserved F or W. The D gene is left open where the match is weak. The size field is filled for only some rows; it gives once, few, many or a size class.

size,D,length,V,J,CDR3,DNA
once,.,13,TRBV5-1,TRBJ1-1,CASSTSRNTEAFF,.
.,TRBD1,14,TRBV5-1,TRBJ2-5,CASSKGTAQETQYF,TGCGCCAGCAGCAAAGGGACAGCCCAAGAGACCCAGTACTTC
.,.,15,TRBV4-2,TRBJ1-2,CASSQVQAHDYGYTF,TGTGCCAGCAGCCAAGTACAGGCGCACGACTATGGCTACACCTTC
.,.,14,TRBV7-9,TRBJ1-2,CASSSKQGRDGYTF,TGTGCCAGCAGTTCAAAACAGGGCCGAGATGGCTACACCTTC
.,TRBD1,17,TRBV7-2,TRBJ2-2,CASSSETGTVNTGELFF,TGTGCCAGCAGCTCAGAAACCGGGACAGTAAACACCGGGGAGCTGTTTTTT
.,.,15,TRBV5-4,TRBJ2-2,CASSLEGGNTGELFF,TGTGCCAGCAGCTTGGAAGGGGGAAACACCGGGGAGCTGTTTTTT
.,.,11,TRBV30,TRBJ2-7,CAWSFGYEQYF,TGTGCCTGGAGTTTCGGCTACGAGCAGTACTTC
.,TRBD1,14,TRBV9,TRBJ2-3,CASSDRGGTDTQYF,TGTGCCAGCAGCGACAGGGGAGGCACAGATACGCAGTATTTT
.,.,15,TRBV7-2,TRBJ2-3,CASKQERRSTDTQYF,TGTGCCAGCAAGCAGGAACGTCGGAGCACAGATACGCAGTATTTT
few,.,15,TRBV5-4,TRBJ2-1,CASSFIGGIDNEQFF,TGTGCCAGCAGCTTTATAGGGGGGATAGACAATGAGCAGTTCTTC
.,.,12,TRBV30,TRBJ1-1,CAWSVRYRGAFF,TGTGCCTGGAGTGTAAGGTACCGAGGAGCTTTCTTT
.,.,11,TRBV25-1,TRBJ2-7,CASSVWDEQYF,TGTGCCAGCAGTGTTTGGGACGAGCAGTACTTC
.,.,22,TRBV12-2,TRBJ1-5,CASRLDTLPCGTGLYPNQPQHF,TGTGCAAGTCGCTTAGACACTTTACCCTGCGGGACAGGGCTCTACCCCAATCAGCCCCAGCATTTT
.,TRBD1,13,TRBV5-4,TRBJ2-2,CASTTGGTGELFF,TGTGCCAGCACTACAGGGGGCACCGGGGAGCTGTTTTTT
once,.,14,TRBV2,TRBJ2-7,CASSELQGVYEQYF,TGTGCCAGCAGTGAGTTACAGGGCGTCTACGAGCAGTACTTC
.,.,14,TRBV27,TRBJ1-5,CASSPIQGNQPQHF,TGTGCCAGCAGTCCTATACAGGGAAACCAGCCCCAGCATTTT
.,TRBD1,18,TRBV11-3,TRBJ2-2,CASSLHLGQGARTGELFF,TGTGCCAGCAGCTTACATTTGGGACAGGGGGCACGCACCGGGGAGCTGTTTTTT
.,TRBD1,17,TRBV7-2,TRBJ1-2,CASSFPLGTANNYGYTF,TGTGCCAGCAGCTTCCCCTTGGGGACAGCGAATAACTATGGCTACACCTTC
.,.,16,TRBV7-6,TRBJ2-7,CASSLNGGSLSGEQYF,TGTGCCAGCAGCTTAAATGGGGGGAGCCTCTCCGGGGAGCAGTACTTC
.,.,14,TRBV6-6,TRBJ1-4,CASSSPGVAEKLFF,TGTGCCAGCAGTTCCCCAGGGGTGGCTGAAAAACTGTTTTTT
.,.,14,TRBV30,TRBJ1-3,CALVGGFSGNTIYF,TGTGCCCTCGTGGGGGGTTTCTCTGGAAACACCATATATTTT
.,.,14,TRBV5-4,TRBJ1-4,CASSRDVTSEKLFF,TGTGCCAGCAGCCGGGACGTGACATCCGAAAAACTGTTTTTT
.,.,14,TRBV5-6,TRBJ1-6,CASSLWQLGSPLHF,TGTGCCAGCAGCTTGTGGCAGCTAGGATCACCCCTCCACTTT
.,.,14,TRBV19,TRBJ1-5,CASSRDPVNQPQHF,TGTGCCAGTAGTAGAGACCCGGTCAATCAGCCCCAGCATTTT
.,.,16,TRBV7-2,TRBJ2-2,CASSSPEAIYTGELFF,TGTGCCAGCAGCTCCCCAGAGGCCATATACACCGGGGAGCTGTTTTTT
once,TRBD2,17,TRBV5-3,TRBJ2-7,CARSTGTSGRSSYEQYF,TGTGCCAGAAGTACCGGGACTAGCGGGCGAAGCTCCTACGAGCAGTACTTC
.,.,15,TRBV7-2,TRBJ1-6,CASSLGGGWNSPLHF,TGTGCCAGCAGCTTAGGGGGGGGCTGGAATTCACCCCTCCACTTT
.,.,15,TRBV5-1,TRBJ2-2,CASSLRQAGAGELFF,TGCGCCAGCAGCTTGCGGCAGGCCGGGGCCGGGGAGCTGTTTTTT
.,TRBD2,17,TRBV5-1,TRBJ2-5,CASSLAQLAGGQETQYF,TGCGCCAGCAGCTTGGCCCAACTAGCGGGGGGGCAAGAGACCCAGTACTTC
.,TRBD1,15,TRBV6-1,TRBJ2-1,CAARSPGQGYNEQFF,TGTGCAGCACGATCACCGGGACAGGGCTACAATGAGCAGTTCTTC
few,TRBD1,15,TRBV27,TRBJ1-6,CASSRGGQGGSPLHF,TGTGCCAGCAGCCGGGGAGGACAGGGAGGTTCACCCCTCCACTTT
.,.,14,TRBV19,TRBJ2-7,CASSISERSYEQYF,TGTGCCAGTAGTATATCGGAACGATCCTACGAGCAGTACTTC
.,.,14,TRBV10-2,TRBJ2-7,CASSEEPDTYEQYF,TGCGCCAGCAGTGAAGAGCCAGACACCTACGAGCAGTACTTC
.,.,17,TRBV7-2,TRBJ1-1,CASSLMINRGALTEAFF,TGTGCCAGCAGCTTAATGATTAATCGGGGGGCTTTAACTGAAGCTTTCTTT
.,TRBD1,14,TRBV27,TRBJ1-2,CASSPNRGLYGYTF,TGTGCCAGCAGTCCCAACAGGGGGCTCTATGGCTACACCTTC
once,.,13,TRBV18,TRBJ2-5,CASSPDSQETQYF,TGTGCCAGCTCACCCGATTCCCAAGAGACCCAGTACTTC
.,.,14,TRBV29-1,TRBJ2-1,CSVEAQPTMGEQFF,TGCAGCGTTGAGGCTCAACCCACCATGGGTGAGCAGTTCTTC
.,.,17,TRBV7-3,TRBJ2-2,CASSFSGISANTGELFF,TGTGCCAGCAGCTTTTCCGGGATCAGCGCAAACACCGGGGAGCTGTTTTTT
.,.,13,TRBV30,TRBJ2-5,CAWSTTLRETQYF,TGTGCCTGGAGTACGACCCTCAGAGAGACCCAGTACTTC
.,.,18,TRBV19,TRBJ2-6,CASSERVARDSGANVLTF,TGTGCCAGTAGTGAACGGGTAGCACGAGACTCTGGGGCCAACGTCCTGACTTTC
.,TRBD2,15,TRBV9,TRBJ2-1,CASSVSGGAGNEQFF,TGTGCCAGCAGCGTTAGCGGGGGGGCAGGGAATGAGCAGTTCTTC
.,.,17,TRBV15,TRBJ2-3,CATSKPSGSGLTDTQYF,TGTGCCACCAGCAAGCCTTCGGGGTCCGGACTCACAGATACGCAGTATTTT
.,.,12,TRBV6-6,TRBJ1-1,CASRTGHLEAFF,TGTGCCAGCAGGACAGGACATCTCGAAGCTTTCTTT
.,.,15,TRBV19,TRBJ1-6,CASSIIQGNNSPLHF,TGTGCCAGTAGTATTATTCAGGGGAATAATTCACCCCTCCACTTT
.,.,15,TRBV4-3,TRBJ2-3,CASSQDRGFGDTQYF,TGCGCCAGCAGCCAAGATCGTGGGTTTGGAGATACGCAGTATTTT
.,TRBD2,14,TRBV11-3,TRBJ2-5,CASSAGDYRETQYF,TGTGCCAGCAGCGCGGGAGATTACCGGGAGACCCAGTACTTC
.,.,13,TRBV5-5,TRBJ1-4,CASSYQGNEKLFF,TGTGCCAGCAGCTATCAGGGCAATGAAAAACTGTTTTTT